This TCR beta chain was recovered during a study of early T cells in non-severe SARS-CoV-2 infection (dated by TCRdb to 2020 to 2022). Regarding the research as a whole: Because TCR sequencing was done on bulk RNA from unsorted whole blood, the alpha and beta chains could not be paired. On the study overall, not on this receptor specifically: VDJdb matching was skewed toward anti-spike CD8 responses, so virus-specific expansions were likely underestimated and private and CD4 specificities were missed.

The study was a case-control design nested within a healthcare worker cohort in London, UK, with weekly nasopharyngeal swab PCR tests and blood sampling. Healthcare workers were recruited between 23 and 31 March 2020, during the week of the UK lockdown, and were followed weekly for up to roughly 15 weeks. Between the V and J ends, shortened by 5 bases and 6 bases respectively, the junction contains 13 bases. Taken from the germline V gene, the CDR1 and CDR2 loops are MNHEY and SVGAGI. The CDR3 runs 13 residues from the cysteine to the phenylalanine. The CDR3 DNA has 39 bases and is translated from base 1. This clonotype was recorded a few times. No antigen is known for it. No quality values exist for individual bases; no much larger clone is one base distant. The library was built by means of 5' RACE. For sequencing, a NextSeq 500 was employed. In the TCR library protocol, unique molecular identifiers were attached to individual cDNA molecules to correct for PCR bias and sequencing error. Sequencing covered both TCR alpha and beta chains, and within each sample the abundances of alpha and beta sequences were tightly co-correlated. As for the authors' bioinformatics: V gene, J gene and CDR3 annotation of TCR sequences was performed with Decombinator V4. TCRs were defined as expanded if a significant change between any two time points was detected under a Poisson model with p below 0.0001. TCR abundances were normalised to the total number of TCRs sequenced per sample and were expressed as counts per million. TRAV1-2 paired with TRAJ12, TRAJ20 or TRAJ33 defined MAIT TCRs, while TRAV10 paired with TRAJ18 defined iNKT TCRs. VDJdb, accessed 1 November 2021, was searched for CMV, EBV and SARS-CoV-2 annotated TCRs, excluding TCRs annotated for multiple antigens. TCRdb itself trimmed the public reads at Q25 with fastp, ran MiXCR and retained productive beta chains. One record per CDR3 amino acid sequence lists the most common genes and DNA. Clone size and V and J calls follow TCRdb, not the original study. In this sample the table shows fewer than 85,000 distinct CDR3 sequences, about 15% of which occur a single time. Jointly, the top ten make up approximately 2.9% of the sample.

The V and J segments used are TRBV6-5 and TRBJ1-2; the D gene is perhaps TRBD1, from 5 matching bases. The source of this sequence is an adult who was a healthcare worker with PCR-confirmed SARS-CoV-2 infection or an uninfected control (not recorded which). Material: whole blood. CDR3 loop: CASSAGQGNGYTF. The DNA is as follows: TGTGCCAGCAGTGCGGGGCAGGGAAATGGCTACACCTTC.